The rows below give T cell receptor beta chains drawn from one sample of a study of blood T cell repertoires in COVID-19. The protocol was immunoSEQ multiplex PCR, while the TCRdb copy is restricted to in-frame clones and leaves out a portion. Seen here are 250,000 to 400,000 clones, 80% to 90% observed once, and the top ten hold 1%. The sequencing input was peripheral blood. The receptors stem from a man aged 50 to 60 with active or convalescent COVID-19. Both conserved end residues are part of each CDR3. D genes are given only for firm matches. The listing skips clone size in some rows; elsewhere it reads once, few, many or a size class.

V gene	J gene	D gene	clone size	CDR3 DNA	CDR3 protein
TRBV6-5	TRBJ2-5	.	.	TGTGCCAGCAGTTACACCTCCCAGTACCAAGAGACCCAGTACTTC	CASSYTSQYQETQYF
TRBV6-5	TRBJ1-2	TRBD1	.	TGTGCCACCCGGAGGGACAGGGACCCTAACTATGGCTACACCTTC	CATRRDRDPNYGYTF
TRBV19	TRBJ1-2	TRBD1	.	TGTGCCAGTAGTATAGCCGGGACAGACTATGGCTACACCTTC	CASSIAGTDYGYTF
TRBV3-1/TRBV3-2	TRBJ1-4	TRBD1	.	TGTGCCAGCAGCCAAGATTGGGGGACAGTCGAAAAACTGTTTTTT	CASSQDWGTVEKLFF
TRBV5-1	TRBJ2-1	TRBD2	.	TGCGCCAGCAGCTTGGCCGCCGGGACTAGCGGTGAGCAGTTCTTC	CASSLAAGTSGEQFF
TRBV19	TRBJ2-1	TRBD1	.	TGTGCCAGTAGTATATCCTTCGACAGGGACGGGGATGAGCAGTTCTTC	CASSISFDRDGDEQFF
TRBV9	TRBJ2-7	TRBD1	.	TGTGCCACCCACCATTGGACAGGCAACGAGCAGTACTTC	CATHHWTGNEQYF
TRBV30	TRBJ1-2	.	.	TGTGCCTGGAGGAAGGGGGAGGGCTACACCTTC	CAWRKGEGYTF
TRBV11-2	TRBJ2-3	.	.	TGTGCCAGCAGCCCAGGATGGGACATTCTGAGGACAGATACGCAGTATTTT	CASSPGWDILRTDTQYF
TRBV3-1/TRBV3-2	TRBJ1-3	.	.	TGTGCCAGCAGCCCTAGCGGAAACACCATATATTTT	CASSPSGNTIYF
TRBV19	TRBJ2-7	TRBD1	.	TGTGCCAGTAGCTCATCCCAAAAGACAGGGGGCGCCGAGCAGTACTTC	CASSSSQKTGGAEQYF
TRBV6-5	TRBJ1-2	TRBD1	.	TGTGCCAGCAGGGACAGGGGGCATGGAGGCTACACCTTC	CASRDRGHGGYTF
TRBV19	TRBJ2-2	TRBD1	.	TGTGCCAGTACCCGGACAGGGCGCACCGGGGAGCTGTTTTTT	CASTRTGRTGELFF
TRBV6-5	TRBJ2-2	.	few	TGTGCCACCCTTCAGAGGGGGGGGTCCGGGGAGCTGTTTTTT	CATLQRGGSGELFF
TRBV11-3	TRBJ1-1	TRBD1	.	TGTGCCAGCAGCCGCCGGACAGGGGCGTCGGCTGAAGCTTTCTTT	CASSRRTGASAEAFF
TRBV18	TRBJ2-5	.	.	TGTGCCAGCTCATCTCCTGTAGAGACCCAGTACTTC	CASSSPVETQYF
TRBV9	TRBJ2-2	TRBD1	.	TGTGCCAGCAGCGTAGTCGGACAGGGTACCGGGGAGCTGTTTTTT	CASSVVGQGTGELFF
TRBV10-1	TRBJ2-7	TRBD2	.	TGCGCCAGCAGTGACCAAACTAGCGAACTTTACTACGAGCAGTACTTC	CASSDQTSELYYEQYF
TRBV18	TRBJ2-3	TRBD1	.	TGTGCCAGCTCATCAAATGGACAGGGCTCAGATACGCAGTATTTT	CASSSNGQGSDTQYF
TRBV30	TRBJ2-1	TRBD2	.	TGTGCCTGGAGTACCGGGACTAGCGGGAGTTCCTACAATGAGCAGTTCTTC	CAWSTGTSGSSYNEQFF
TRBV29-1	TRBJ1-1	.	.	TGCAGCGTTGGGACAGTGAACACTGAAGCTTTCTTT	CSVGTVNTEAFF
TRBV19	TRBJ2-7	.	.	TGTGCCAGTAGTATCGCGCCAGGGTACGAGCAGTACTTC	CASSIAPGYEQYF
TRBV9	TRBJ2-3	.	.	TGTGCCAGCAGCGTAGGTAGCCCAACTTCTAGCACAGATACGCAGTATTTT	CASSVGSPTSSTDTQYF
TRBV18	TRBJ2-5	TRBD1	.	TGTGCCAGCTCAGAGGGACAGACAGGAGAGACCCAGTACTTC	CASSEGQTGETQYF
TRBV19	TRBJ1-5	.	.	TGTGCCAGTAGTACGATTCGAGGGCGGAATAGCAATCAGCCCCAGCATTTT	CASSTIRGRNSNQPQHF
TRBV7-8	TRBJ1-1	TRBD1	.	TGTGCCAGCAGCTTAGGACTCTACAGGGGAGGCACTGAAGCTTTCTTT	CASSLGLYRGGTEAFF
TRBV7-9	TRBJ1-5	TRBD1	.	TGTGCCAGCAGCAAAGCCACGACAGGGCTAGAGCAGCCCCAGCATTTT	CASSKATTGLEQPQHF
TRBV5-4	TRBJ2-3	TRBD2	.	TGTGCCAGCAGCCCGACTAGCGGGGGTAAAGATACGCAGTATTTT	CASSPTSGGKDTQYF
TRBV24-1	TRBJ2-7	TRBD1	.	TGTGCCACCAGTGAGGCAGGGGGCGGGAAAGCTCACGAGCAGTACTTC	CATSEAGGGKAHEQYF